These 11 T cell receptor beta chains were sequenced from one sample in a study of blood T cell repertoires in COVID-19. Profiling relied on immunoSEQ multiplex PCR, and the TCRdb table lists in-frame clones only, not all of them. The table lists around 50,000 clones, about nine tenths of them singletons. The sequenced sample was peripheral blood. The origin of the receptors is a man aged 60 to 75 with acute or convalescent COVID-19.

This clone appeared a single time. J is TRBJ1-1 and V is TRBV6-5; 7 nucleotides line up with TRBD1. The CDR3 length is 16 residues. With 3 bases clipped from V and 3 bases from J, the junction kept 10 bases outside the gene matches. Germline CDR1 reads MNHEY; CDR2 reads SVGAGI. CDR3 DNA: TGTGCCAGCAGTTATAATCCGGGACAGTCGGACACTGAAGCTTTCTTT. Translated, it gives CASSYNPGQSDTEAFF.

This clone has only a few counts. V usage is TRBV7-9 and J usage is TRBJ2-7, with TRBD1 as a possible D gene (6 bases). V lost 5 bases to trimming and J lost 5 bases, with 10 bases between them. This CDR3 spans 12 amino acids. Per germline, CDR1 SEHNR and CDR2 FQNEAQ (reference sequence). CDR3 nucleotides: TGTGCCAGCAGCCCCAGGGGTAACGAGCAGTACTTC. Its translation: CASSPRGNEQYF.

The chain is built from TRBV7-3 and TRBJ2-1; no reliable D call. Deletions cut 6 bases from V and 1 base from J, with 13 bases between. The CDR3 has 15 amino acids. Germline V gives CDR1 SGHTA, CDR2 FQGTGA. The CDR3 nucleotides are TGTGCCAGCAGTGACTCTATGTCTTCCTACAATGAGCAGTTCTTC. Translated, it gives CASSDSMSSYNEQFF.

This sequence joins TRBV27 and TRBJ1-6; D gene unclear. The CDR3 has 16 residues. V lost 2 bases and J lost 8, with 16 bases in between. CDR1 and CDR2 from the germline V gene are MNHEY and SMNVEV (reference sequence). The CDR3 here is CASSLGSFLVDSPLHF. The CDR3 DNA is TGTGCCAGCAGTTTAGGCTCTTTCCTTGTGGATTCACCCCTCCACTTT.

V gene TRBV5-1 combines with J gene TRBJ2-5; TRBD1 might be the D (6 bases). The V gene's germline CDR1 is SGHRS and CDR2 YFSETQ. V shed 3 bases and J shed 1 base, with 10 bases lying between them. The CDR3 totals 14 residues. In DNA, the CDR3 is TGCGCCAGCAGCTCGGGACAACCCCAAGAGACCCAGTACTTC. Its protein product is CASSSGQPQETQYF.

V gene TRBV6-2 or TRBV6-3 combines with J gene TRBJ2-1; 9 bases are shared with TRBD2. CDR3 length equals 15 residues. V lost 6 bases, J lost 10 bases, and 13 bases stayed unmatched. Germline CDR1 reads MNHEY; CDR2 reads SVGEGT. The CDR3 here is CASSSTRLAEIEQFF. The CDR3 coding sequence is TGTGCCAGCAGCTCAACCCGACTAGCGGAGATAGAGCAGTTCTTC.

The gene calls are TRBV19 and TRBJ1-1; D is undetermined. Trimming took 3 bases from V and 0 from J, leaving 8 bases between them. The CDR3 spans 14 residues. The V gene's germline CDR1 is LNHDA and CDR2 SQIVND (reference sequence). The CDR3 is CASSMWHMNTEAFF. CDR3 DNA sequence: TGTGCCAGTAGTATGTGGCATATGAACACTGAAGCTTTCTTT. Combining the CDR3 with reference TRBV19 and TRBJ1-1 gives the whole variable domain DGGITQSPKYLFRKEGQNVTLSCEQNLNHDAMYWYRQDPGQGLRLIYYSQIVNDFQKGDIAEGYSVSREKKESFPLTVTSAQKNPTAFYLCASSMWHMNTEAFFGQGTRLTVV.

This rearrangement joins TRBV28 to TRBJ1-6; D ambiguous. V was cut by 5 bases and J by 4 bases, with 12 bases left in between. This CDR3 region has 15 residues. Looked up from germline, CDR1 is MDHEN and CDR2 is SYDVKM. The CDR3 DNA reads TGTGCCAGCAGTCAAATGACGGGATATAATTCACCCCTCCACTTT. Protein product: CASSQMTGYNSPLHF. Complete variable domain (other parts from reference TRBV28 and TRBJ1-6): DVKVTQSSRYLVKRTGEKVFLECVQDMDHENMFWYRQDPGLGLRLIYFSYDVKMKEKGDIPEGYSVSREKKERFSLILESASTNQTSMYLCASSQMTGYNSPLHFGNGTRLTVT.

The chain recombines TRBV18 with TRBJ1-4; no definite D call. The CDR3 contains 16 residues. Germline-derived CDR1 and CDR2 are KGHSH and LQKENI. V gave up 3 bases and J gave up 0 bases, with 11 bases separating them. In nucleotides, the CDR3 is TGTGCCAGCTCACCCACCCGGGATGCAACTAATGAAAAACTGTTTTTT. Its protein is CASSPTRDATNEKLFF.

V and J are TRBV19 and TRBJ2-7, with TRBD2 identical over 8 bases. There are 16 residues in the CDR3. V trimming: 3 bases; J trimming: 7 bases; junction bases outside the gene matches: 14. Germline loops: CDR1 LNHDA, CDR2 SQIVND (reference sequence). CDR3 loop: CASSIPGLAPIGEQYF. The CDR3 nucleotides are TGTGCCAGTAGTATTCCTGGACTAGCTCCTATAGGGGAGCAGTACTTC.

The rearrangement joins TRBV29-1 to TRBJ2-3; 11 bases line up with TRBD2. This CDR3 is 15 amino acids long. The germline gives CDR1 SQVTM, CDR2 ANQGSEA. J was trimmed by 7 bases and V by 3 bases; bases with no gene match: 9. Here the CDR3 DNA reads TGCAGCGTTGATGGGACTAGCGGAGGCTCGAATACGCAGTATTTT. Translating gives CSVDGTSGGSNTQYF.